A selection of T cell receptor beta chains follows, all from one sample in a study of shared clonotypes between healthy human individuals. Sequenced by immunoSEQ multiplex PCR; TCRdb stores in-frame clones only, minus some. The data show 550,000 to 650,000 clones, with about 95% seen just once and approximately 0.1% held by the top ten. Sample: naive CD8+ T cells sorted from blood. The receptor source for this set is a woman in her 30s in good health. CDR3s include the opening cysteine and the closing phenylalanine or tryptophan. D genes are given only for firm matches. Clone size is given for some rows only: seen once, a few or many times, or a class if the clone is expanded.

j_call	d_call	v_call	clone_size	cdr3_aa	cdr3_nt
TRBJ2-3	NA	TRBV29-1	NA	CSVEARPGQKASTDTQYF	TGCAGCGTTGAAGCCCGCCCAGGGCAGAAAGCTAGCACAGATACGCAGTATTTT
TRBJ2-7	NA	TRBV27	NA	CASGIAGAYEQYF	TGTGCCAGCGGCATTGCGGGGGCGTACGAGCAGTACTTC
TRBJ2-3	TRBD1	TRBV25-1	NA	CASGRTGGTDTQYF	TGTGCCAGCGGCCGGACAGGAGGCACAGATACGCAGTATTTT
TRBJ1-2	NA	TRBV28	NA	CASSLGGVYTF	TGTGCCAGCAGTTTAGGAGGGGTCTACACCTTC
TRBJ2-7	NA	TRBV27	once	CASSEPRGEQYF	TGTGCCAGCAGTGAGCCCCGGGGCGAGCAGTACTTC
TRBJ2-3	TRBD2	TRBV4-1	NA	CASSQDRERERTDTQYF	TGCGCCAGCAGCCAAGATCGTGAGCGGGAGAGGACAGATACGCAGTATTTT
TRBJ1-1	TRBD1	TRBV6-6	NA	CASSILPDRTEAFF	TGTGCCAGCAGCATACTACCGGACAGGACTGAAGCTTTCTTT
TRBJ2-2	NA	TRBV28	NA	CASSLKAGTPWVTGELFF	TGTGCCAGCAGTTTAAAGGCGGGGACCCCATGGGTGACCGGGGAGCTGTTTTTT
TRBJ1-2	NA	TRBV14	NA	CASPKGGKNYGYTF	TGTGCCAGTCCTAAAGGGGGAAAAAACTATGGCTACACCTTC
TRBJ2-7	TRBD1	TRBV5-6	NA	CASSSAGTGGLNSYEQYF	TGTGCCAGCAGCTCGGCCGGGACAGGGGGCCTGAATTCCTACGAGCAGTACTTC
TRBJ2-1	NA	TRBV11-1	NA	CASSLLRTSYNEQFF	TGTGCCAGCAGCTTACTTCGGACCTCCTACAATGAGCAGTTCTTC
TRBJ2-7	TRBD2	TRBV6-5	NA	CASSVLAGTPYEQYF	TGTGCCAGCAGCGTCCTAGCGGGAACGCCCTACGAGCAGTACTTC
TRBJ2-7	NA	TRBV27	NA	CASSFSVSGEQYF	TGTGCCAGCAGTTTTAGTGTGTCGGGCGAGCAGTACTTC
TRBJ2-6	TRBD1	TRBV7-2	NA	CASSWGQTLSGANVLTF	TGTGCCAGCAGCTGGGGACAGACCCTCTCTGGGGCCAACGTCCTGACTTTC
TRBJ1-5	NA	TRBV28	NA	CASSHSKVPQHF	TGTGCCAGCAGTCATTCGAAGGTGCCCCAGCATTTT
TRBJ2-6	NA	TRBV27	NA	CASSLSSAGANVLTF	TGTGCCAGCAGTTTAAGTAGTGCTGGGGCCAACGTCCTGACTTTC
TRBJ1-1	NA	TRBV29-1	once	CSESDGMNTEAFF	TGCAGCGAGTCCGACGGCATGAACACTGAAGCTTTCTTT
TRBJ2-3	TRBD1	TRBV6-5	NA	CATRRTGGIDTQYF	TGTGCCACCAGGCGAACAGGGGGCATAGATACGCAGTATTTT
TRBJ2-1	NA	TRBV27	NA	CASSWSGSLNEQFF	TGTGCCAGCAGTTGGAGCGGATCCCTCAATGAGCAGTTCTTC
TRBJ2-3	NA	TRBV4-1	NA	CASSQDKTTGGTQYF	TGCGCCAGCAGCCAAGATAAGACTACCGGGGGTACGCAGTATTTT
TRBJ2-3	NA	TRBV7-9	NA	CASSSRDFYSTDTQYF	TGTGCCAGCAGCTCCCGGGACTTCTATAGCACAGATACGCAGTATTTT
TRBJ2-7	NA	TRBV11-2	NA	CASSLDGYEQYF	TGTGCCAGCAGCTTAGATGGCTACGAGCAGTACTTC
TRBJ2-7	NA	TRBV28	NA	CASSSMAREQYF	TGTGCCAGCAGCTCAATGGCCCGCGAGCAGTACTTC
TRBJ2-7	NA	TRBV27	NA	CASGPGRTYEQYF	TGTGCCAGCGGTCCAGGGAGGACCTACGAGCAGTACTTC
TRBJ2-1	TRBD2	TRBV27	NA	CASSLAGGYNEQFF	TGTGCCAGCTCATTAGCGGGAGGATACAATGAGCAGTTCTTC
TRBJ2-3	NA	TRBV4-1	NA	CASSQGTPPHYTQYF	TGCGCCAGCAGCCAAGGGACCCCTCCCCATTATACGCAGTATTTT
TRBJ2-7	NA	TRBV27	NA	CASRPGRSSYEQYF	TGTGCCAGCAGACCGGGACGGAGCTCCTACGAGCAGTACTTC
TRBJ1-1	NA	TRBV7-8	NA	CASSPMDKMNTEAFF	TGTGCCAGCAGCCCAATGGACAAAATGAACACTGAAGCTTTCTTT
TRBJ2-7	NA	TRBV7-6	NA	CASSLEGPYEQYF	TGTGCCAGCAGCTTAGAGGGCCCCTACGAGCAGTACTTC
TRBJ2-1	NA	TRBV28	NA	CASRGLAPSSYNEQFF	TGTGCCAGCAGGGGACTCGCGCCGAGCTCCTACAATGAGCAGTTCTTC
TRBJ2-7	NA	TRBV5-6	NA	CASSALGPVGVVYEQYF	TGTGCCAGCAGCGCATTGGGGCCGGTAGGGGTGGTCTACGAGCAGTACTTC
TRBJ2-7	TRBD1	TRBV4-2	once	CASSQGQGAYYYEQYF	TGTGCCAGCAGCCAAGGACAGGGGGCCTACTACTACGAGCAGTACTTC
TRBJ2-1	TRBD1	TRBV11-2	NA	CASSPRDSYNEQFF	TGTGCCAGCAGCCCTCGGGACAGCTACAATGAGCAGTTCTTC
TRBJ2-1	NA	TRBV2	once	CASSDYSVWEQFF	TGTGCCAGCAGTGATTATAGCGTATGGGAGCAGTTCTTC
TRBJ2-7	TRBD1	TRBV7-9	NA	CASSPQGQGDYEQYF	TGTGCCAGCAGCCCTCAGGGGCAGGGGGATTACGAGCAGTACTTC
TRBJ2-7	TRBD1	TRBV29-1	NA	CSVEGDSLYEQYF	TGCAGCGTTGAGGGGGACAGCCTCTACGAGCAGTACTTC
TRBJ2-4	NA	TRBV5-6	NA	CASSSAGTLKNIQYF	TGTGCCAGCAGCTCGGCCGGGACACTGAAAAACATTCAGTACTTC
TRBJ2-5	TRBD1	TRBV10-3	NA	CATSTHRGRNQETQYF	TGTGCCACCTCCACCCACAGGGGGCGCAACCAAGAGACCCAGTACTTC
TRBJ2-5	TRBD1	TRBV19	once	CASSRQGAGETQYF	TGTGCCAGTAGCCGACAGGGGGCGGGAGAGACCCAGTACTTC
TRBJ2-3	NA	TRBV13	NA	CASSLGSPGTDTQYF	TGTGCCAGCAGCTTAGGCAGTCCCGGCACAGATACGCAGTATTTT
TRBJ2-3	TRBD2	TRBV28	NA	CASSLNRRLAGGSGTDTQYF	TGTGCCAGCAGCCTAAACCGTCGACTAGCGGGAGGGTCGGGCACAGATACGCAGTATTTT
TRBJ2-7	NA	TRBV11-2	NA	CASSTGTYYEQYF	TGTGCCAGCAGCACCGGGACGTACTACGAGCAGTACTTC
TRBJ2-1	NA	TRBV7-9	NA	CASSSRDNNNEQFF	TGTGCCAGCTCCTCCCGGGACAACAACAATGAGCAGTTCTTC
TRBJ2-3	NA	TRBV9	NA	CASSTSPDTQYF	TGTGCCAGCAGCACCTCCCCAGATACGCAGTATTTT
TRBJ1-4	TRBD1	TRBV28	NA	CASSPQTGDSYGKLFF	TGTGCCAGCAGCCCCCAAACAGGGGACTCGTACGGAAAACTGTTTTTT
TRBJ2-2	TRBD2	TRBV27	once	CASSLSLAGGRAGELFF	TGTGCCAGCAGTTTATCACTAGCGGGAGGTCGGGCCGGGGAGCTGTTTTTT
TRBJ2-7	TRBD2	TRBV6-1	NA	CASSEESGRVYEQYF	TGTGCCAGCAGTGAAGAGAGCGGGAGGGTATACGAGCAGTACTTC
TRBJ2-1	TRBD2	TRBV5-1	NA	CASSFRAGGRGNEQFF	TGCGCCAGCAGCTTCCGAGCGGGAGGGCGGGGAAATGAGCAGTTCTTC
TRBJ2-3	TRBD2	TRBV9	once	CASSVGGSGDTQYF	TGTGCCAGCAGCGTAGGTGGTAGCGGGGATACGCAGTATTTT
TRBJ1-1	TRBD1	TRBV27	NA	CASSLYQGAGAFF	TGTGCCAGCAGTTTATACCAGGGGGCTGGTGCTTTCTTT
TRBJ1-2	NA	TRBV7-2	NA	CASSLEAVGALLGYTF	TGTGCCAGCAGCTTAGAAGCGGTTGGGGCCCTTCTTGGCTACACCTTC
TRBJ2-7	NA	TRBV27	NA	CASGAGASYEQYF	TGTGCCAGCGGGGCGGGGGCCTCCTACGAGCAGTACTTC
TRBJ1-1	NA	TRBV28	NA	CASSLLGGKNTEAFF	TGTGCCAGCAGCCTGTTGGGGGGAAAGAACACTGAAGCTTTCTTT
TRBJ2-3	TRBD2	TRBV27	once	CASSNGLAGGPGTDTQYF	TGTGCCAGCAGTAACGGACTAGCGGGAGGGCCAGGCACAGATACGCAGTATTTT
TRBJ2-7	TRBD2	TRBV28	NA	CASTLGAGGQYF	TGTGCCAGCACCCTGGGAGCGGGGGGGCAGTACTTC
TRBJ1-1	NA	TRBV19	NA	CASSMLLSAGDAFF	TGTGCCAGTAGTATGCTCCTCTCTGCAGGGGACGCTTTCTTT
TRBJ2-7	NA	TRBV11-2	NA	CASSLGFSGSSYEQYF	TGTGCCAGCAGCTTAGGTTTTAGTGGGAGTTCCTACGAGCAGTACTTC
TRBJ2-1	TRBD2	TRBV4-1	NA	CASSQGAGVGNEQFF	TGCGCCAGCAGCCAAGGGGCGGGAGTGGGAAATGAGCAGTTCTTC
TRBJ2-3	TRBD2	TRBV19	NA	CASSFRGLADFTDTQYF	TGTGCCAGTAGTTTTAGGGGACTAGCGGATTTCACAGATACGCAGTATTTT